These 12 T cell receptor beta chains share one sample of origin, sequenced in a study of spatial heterogeneity in lung cancer. TCRdb reprocessed the 5' RACE reads with MiXCR, giving one entry per CDR3 protein. The sample yields 20,000 to 25,000 distinct CDR3 sequences, 4.6% seen once. Time point noted: sample taken at primary tumor resection. The study sequenced unsorted whole RNA from tumor, nontumor lung or frozen PBMC. Sample: PBMCs, taken at surgery. These receptors all come from a male donor with early-stage non-small cell lung cancer.

In this sample, this clonotype turned up many times. The rearrangement uses TRBV7-2 and TRBJ2-3; no firm D call. V was pared by 5 bases and J by 2 bases, with 5 bases between. The CDR3 runs 12 residues. Germline CDR1 is SGHTA and CDR2 is FQGNSA. Written as DNA, the CDR3 is TGTGCCAGCAGCCCCACCACAGATACGCAGTATTTT. As protein: CASSPTTDTQYF.

This clonotype was observed many times. The V and J genes are TRBV2 and TRBJ1-2, with D unclear. Germline CDR1 is SNHLY and CDR2 is FYNNEI. V was shortened by 7 bases and J by 2 bases, with 5 bases between the two germline ends. The CDR3 runs to 11 residues. The chain's CDR3 is CASNPNYGYTF. For the CDR3, the DNA is TGTGCCAGCAATCCCAACTATGGCTACACCTTC. The complete variable domain, with remaining parts taken from reference TRBV2 and TRBJ1-2, reads EPEVTQTPSHQVTQMGQEVILRCVPISNHLYFYWYRQILGQKVEFLVSFYNNEISEKSEIFDDQFSVERPDGSNFTLKIRSTKLEDSAMYFCASNPNYGYTFGSGTRLTVV.

This clonotype was observed at least ten times. The V gene is TRBV18, the J gene TRBJ2-7, with TRBD1 matching over 8 bases. The V gene's germline CDR1 is KGHSH and CDR2 LQKENI. V shed 4 bases and J 4 bases; nucleotides not matched to a gene: 12. The CDR3 runs to 16 residues. The CDR3 region is CASSLAGQVDGYEQYF. The CDR3 nucleotides read TGTGCCAGCTCACTTGCGGGACAGGTCGATGGTTACGAGCAGTACTTC.

The chain uses TRBV12-3 or TRBV12-4 and TRBJ1-2; D is ambiguous. The V and J ends lost 6 bases and 1 base respectively, with 18 bases between them. This CDR3 is built from 16 residues. The CDR3 sequence: CASSRIKSLLNYGYTF. CDR3 sequence (DNA): TGTGCCAGCAGCCGTATAAAGTCCTTACTTAACTATGGCTACACCTTC.

The sample holds many counts of this clonotype. The chain has TRBV20-1 and TRBJ2-3, with 9 bases fitting TRBD2. The ends lost 6 bases at V and 7 bases at J; junction bases unmatched: 5. CDR1 is DFQATT, CDR2 SNEGSKA, per germline (reference sequence). The CDR3 contains 12 residues. CDR3 region: CSALAGGHTQYF. Here the CDR3 DNA reads TGCAGTGCCCTCGCGGGAGGGCATACGCAGTATTTT.

This clonotype was recorded at least ten times. The V gene is TRBV7-3, the J gene TRBJ2-5, with TRBD2 matching 10 bases. J gave up 4 bases and V 2 bases, and 7 bases lay outside the gene matches. The CDR3 consists of 16 residues. Germline CDR1 and CDR2: SGHTA and FQGTGA. The CDR3 bases are TGTGCCAGCAGCTTAGTTCCTAGCGGGAGAGGAGAGACCCAGTACTTC. This gives the protein CASSLVPSGRGETQYF.

This clonotype was recorded at least ten times. The chain is built from TRBV5-6 and TRBJ1-2; D unclear. CDR3 length: 14 amino acids. Deletions cut 4 bases from V and 3 bases from J, with 13 bases between. Germline assignment: CDR1 SGHDT and CDR2 YYEEEE. DNA of the CDR3: TGTGCCAGCAGCCCCTGGCCGGGAGACTATGGCTACACCTTC. Amino acid sequence: CASSPWPGDYGYTF.

This clonotype was recorded at least ten times. The V and J genes are TRBV9 and TRBJ1-3; D remains ambiguous. Trimming took off 4 bases at V and 0 bases at J, with 8 bases between the two ends. Germline loops: CDR1 SGDLS, CDR2 YYNGEE. This CDR3 has 14 residues. CDR3 bases: TGTGCCAGCAGCACAGAGGTCTCTGGAAACACCATATATTTT. Translated, it gives CASSTEVSGNTIYF.

The rearrangement uses TRBV7-9 and TRBJ2-2, with 8 bases that match TRBD1. Germline assignment: CDR1 SEHNR and CDR2 FQNEAQ (reference sequence). The CDR3 runs to 16 residues. V was clipped by 2 bases and J by 7 bases; unmatched bases: 9. The CDR3: CASSLTGTGVDGELFF. CDR3 bases: TGTGCCAGCAGCTTAACCGGGACAGGCGTAGACGGGGAGCTGTTTTTT. Drawing the rest from reference TRBV7-9 and TRBJ2-2, the complete variable domain is DTGVSQNPRHKITKRGQNVTFRCDPISEHNRLYWYRQTLGQGPEFLTYFQNEAQLEKSRLLSDRFSAERPKGSFSTLEIQRTEQGDSAMYLCASSLTGTGVDGELFFGEGSRLTVL.

This clonotype was observed a few times. A much larger clone differs by one base, so this may be a read error. The J gene is TRBJ2-3, the V gene TRBV18; a possible D gene is TRBD2 (6 bases). Germline V gene data show CDR1 as KGHSH and CDR2 as LQKENI. The CDR3 covers 17 residues. The CDR3 sequence: CTSSPFGTPDLTDTQYF. The DNA for the CDR3 is TGTACCAGCTCACCATTTGGGACTCCAGACCTCACAGATACGCAGTATTTT.

At least ten counts were recorded for this clonotype. The rearrangement joins TRBV9 to TRBJ1-4; a possible D gene is TRBD1 (5 bases). With 2 bases removed from V and 2 bases from J, the gap between germline ends came to 16 bases. The CDR3 loop spans 17 amino acids. From germline, CDR1 is SGDLS and CDR2 YYNGEE. CDR3 sequence reads: CASSVGTGSTTNEKLFF. For the CDR3, the DNA is TGTGCCAGCAGCGTTGGGACGGGGAGCACTACTAATGAAAAACTGTTTTTT.

This clonotype showed up many times. This sequence joins TRBV25-1 and TRBJ2-3; D is undetermined. CDR1 MGHDK and CDR2 SYGVNS come from the germline V gene. Trimming removed 3 bases from V and 3 bases from J, with 7 bases in between. The length of the CDR3 is 13 residues. CDR3 nucleotides: TGTGCCAGCAGTGACGCTTGGACAGATACGCAGTATTTT. Amino acids: CASSDAWTDTQYF.